This is a list of T cell receptor beta chains from one sample in a study of tumor-infiltrating lymphocytes in primary liver carcinoma. One entry per CDR3 protein, called by TCRdb with MiXCR from the multiplex PCR reads. Counted here are 65,000 to 90,000 distinct CDR3 sequences, 72% occurring once; the ten biggest clones make up approximately 19%. Sequenced material: liver tumor tissue from sampling region 1. The receptor set was obtained from a man in his forties or fifties with primary liver carcinoma and hepatitis B virus infection. The CDR3 runs from the conserved cysteine through the conserved F or W. A D gene is named only where the DNA matches it firmly. Clone size is not always given. Where it is, it says once, few, many or a class for expanded clones.

J: TRBJ2-5; V: TRBV28; size: -; D: TRBD1; DNA: TGTGCCAGCAGCCGGACAGGGGTAGAGACCCAGTACTTC; CDR3: CASSRTGVETQYF
J: TRBJ2-1; V: TRBV11-2; size: -; D: TRBD2; DNA: TGTGCCGGGGGGGGAGTATACAAGCAGTTCTTC; CDR3: CAGGGVYKQFF
J: TRBJ2-2; V: TRBV5-1; size: -; D: -; DNA: TGCGCCAACAGCCTCCGGGCAGGGGACACAGGGGAGCTGTTTTTT; CDR3: CANSLRAGDTGELFF
J: TRBJ2-7; V: TRBV12-3/TRBV12-4; size: -; D: -; DNA: TGTGTCAACAGTTCAGGCTACGAGCAGTACTTC; CDR3: CVNSSGYEQYF
J: TRBJ2-1; V: TRBV12-3/TRBV12-4; size: once; D: -; DNA: TGTGCCGGCAGCCCCCATACGGGGAATGATCAGTTCTTC; CDR3: CAGSPHTGNDQFF
J: TRBJ2-1; V: TRBV28; size: -; D: -; DNA: TGTGCCAGCAGTTCAACCATAGTACCGAGGCCGAGTGAGCAGTTCTTC; CDR3: CASSSTIVPRPSEQFF
J: TRBJ2-2; V: TRBV6-2/TRBV6-3; size: -; D: -; DNA: TGTGCCAGCAGTCAGTTGGGGACCGGGGAGCTGTTTTTT; CDR3: CASSQLGTGELFF
J: TRBJ2-3; V: TRBV11-2; size: -; D: -; DNA: TGTGCCAGCAGCTTAAGGGCTAGTGGAAAGGATACGCAGTATTTT; CDR3: CASSLRASGKDTQYF
J: TRBJ1-1; V: TRBV6-5; size: -; D: -; DNA: TGTGCCAGTAGACGACAGCGGAACACTGAAGCTTCCTTT; CDR3: CASRRQRNTEASF
J: TRBJ1-1; V: TRBV5-1; size: medium-sized; D: TRBD1; DNA: TGCGCCAGCAGCCAGAAGACAGGGGGCGGAGGTAACACTGAAGCTTTCTTT; CDR3: CASSQKTGGGGNTEAFF
J: TRBJ2-2; V: TRBV28; size: many; D: TRBD1; DNA: TGTGCCAGTTCATTGACAGGGTCGGGCACCGGGGAGCTGTTTTTT; CDR3: CASSLTGSGTGELFF
J: TRBJ2-2; V: TRBV5-1; size: -; D: -; DNA: TGCGCCAGCAGCCCCGACAGACAGAAGACCGGGGAGTTGTTTTTT; CDR3: CASSPDRQKTGELFF
J: TRBJ1-5; V: TRBV10-3; size: many; D: -; DNA: TGTGCCATCAAGAAGGACGGCGATAGCAATCAGCCCCAGCATTTT; CDR3: CAIKKDGDSNQPQHF
J: TRBJ1-1; V: TRBV11-2; size: -; D: -; DNA: TGTACCAGCAGCTTAGATGGGGACATGGGGCGCCGGTTCACTGAAGCTTTCTTT; CDR3: CTSSLDGDMGRRFTEAFF
J: TRBJ1-1; V: TRBV9; size: -; D: -; DNA: TGTGCCAGCAGCGTAGGCCCTCGGACTGGGAACACTGAAGCTTTCTTT; CDR3: CASSVGPRTGNTEAFF
J: TRBJ2-2; V: TRBV11-2; size: -; D: -; DNA: TGTACCAGCAACTTAGTCGGGCGGGGCACCGGGGAGCTGTTTTTT; CDR3: CTSNLVGRGTGELFF
J: TRBJ1-2; V: TRBV24-1; size: many; D: -; DNA: TGTGCCACCAGTGACCCTGACCAGCGCTACACCTTC; CDR3: CATSDPDQRYTF
J: TRBJ2-7; V: TRBV29-1; size: -; D: -; DNA: TGTAGCGTTAAAAAGGATACCTACGAGCGGTACTTC; CDR3: CSVKKDTYERYF
J: TRBJ1-2; V: TRBV12-3/TRBV12-4; size: once; D: -; DNA: TGTGTCAGCAGGCCAAATAACTATGGCTACACCTTC; CDR3: CVSRPNNYGYTF
J: TRBJ2-7; V: TRBV7-8; size: many; D: TRBD1; DNA: TGTGCCAGCAGCTCTACAGGGGTCTACGAGCAGTACTTC; CDR3: CASSSTGVYEQYF
J: TRBJ2-5; V: TRBV28; size: many; D: -; DNA: TGTGCCAGCAGCTCCGGGCCTCTCGGGGAGACCCAGTACTTC; CDR3: CASSSGPLGETQYF
J: TRBJ1-2; V: TRBV6-5; size: -; D: TRBD1; DNA: TGCGCCGGCAGAGACGACAGGGTGCACGGCTACACCTTC; CDR3: CAGRDDRVHGYTF
J: TRBJ2-7; V: TRBV6-1; size: -; D: -; DNA: TGTGCCAGCTGTGTAAGAGGGTCCTACGAGCAGTACTTC; CDR3: CASCVRGSYEQYF
J: TRBJ2-6; V: TRBV28; size: -; D: -; DNA: TGTGCCAGCAGTCCCTACGACAGCAGCCAGGCTGGGGCCAACGTCCTGACTTTC; CDR3: CASSPYDSSQAGANVLTF
J: TRBJ2-7; V: TRBV28; size: -; D: TRBD2; DNA: TGTGCCAGCAGCCGCCGGGGGGGCCGTTACTCTCACGAGCAGTACTTC; CDR3: CASSRRGGRYSHEQYF
J: TRBJ1-6; V: TRBV12-3/TRBV12-4; size: medium-sized; D: -; DNA: TGTGCCAGCAGTCCAGGCTCGGGCAGGGTGGGATCACCCCTCCACTTT; CDR3: CASSPGSGRVGSPLHF
J: TRBJ2-7; V: TRBV7-9; size: -; D: -; DNA: TGTGCCAGCAGCCGTACTAGGGGGGGCTACGAGCACTACTTC; CDR3: CASSRTRGGYEHYF
J: TRBJ1-1; V: TRBV6-2/TRBV6-3; size: -; D: -; DNA: TGTGTCAGTAGCTGGGACCCGAACACTGAAGCTTTCTTT; CDR3: CVSSWDPNTEAFF
J: TRBJ2-7; V: TRBV6-1; size: many; D: -; DNA: TGTGCCAGCAGTGGTGGGAACCACGAGCAGTACTTC; CDR3: CASSGGNHEQYF
J: TRBJ2-2; V: TRBV7-9; size: once; D: -; DNA: TGTGCCAGCAGCATGGGCGGGGCTACTACCGGGGAGCCGTTTTTT; CDR3: CASSMGGATTGEPFF
J: TRBJ2-7; V: TRBV5-4; size: -; D: -; DNA: TGTGCCAGCAGCACAATAGAAACGGCCTACGAGCAGTACTTC; CDR3: CASSTIETAYEQYF
J: TRBJ2-1; V: TRBV6-1; size: -; D: TRBD1; DNA: TGTGACAGCAACAACCCGGGACAGGGGTCCAATGAGCAGTTCTTC; CDR3: CDSNNPGQGSNEQFF
J: TRBJ2-7; V: TRBV11-2; size: -; D: TRBD2; DNA: TGTGCCAGCAGCTTAGACGAGGCTAGCGGTTACAATGAGCAGTACTTC; CDR3: CASSLDEASGYNEQYF